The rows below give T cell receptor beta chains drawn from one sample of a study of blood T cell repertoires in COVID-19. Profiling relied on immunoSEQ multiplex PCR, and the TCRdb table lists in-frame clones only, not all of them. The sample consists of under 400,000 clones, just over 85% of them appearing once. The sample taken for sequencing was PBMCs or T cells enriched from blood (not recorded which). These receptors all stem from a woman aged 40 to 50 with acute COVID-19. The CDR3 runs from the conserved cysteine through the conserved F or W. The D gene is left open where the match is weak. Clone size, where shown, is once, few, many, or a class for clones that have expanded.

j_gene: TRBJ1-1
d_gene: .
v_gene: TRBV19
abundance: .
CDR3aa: CASSSRGDTEAFF
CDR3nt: TGTGCCAGTAGTAGCAGGGGAGATACTGAAGCTTTCTTT

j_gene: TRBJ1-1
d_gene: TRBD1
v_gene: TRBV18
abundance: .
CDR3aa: CASSPTTRDRVGNTEAFF
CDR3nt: TGTGCCAGCTCACCAACAACCCGGGACAGGGTGGGGAACACTGAAGCTTTCTTT

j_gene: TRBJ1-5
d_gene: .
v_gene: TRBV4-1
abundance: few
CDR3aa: CASRSVSNQPQHF
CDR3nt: TGCGCCAGCAGGAGTGTTTCTAATCAGCCCCAGCATTTT

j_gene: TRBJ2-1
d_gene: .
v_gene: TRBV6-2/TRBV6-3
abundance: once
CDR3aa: CASSSIRDFEYNEQFF
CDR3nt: TGTGCCAGCAGTTCAATTCGGGATTTCGAATACAATGAGCAGTTCTTC

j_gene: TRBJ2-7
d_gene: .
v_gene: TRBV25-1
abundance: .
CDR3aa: CASSESGFYEQYF
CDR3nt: TGTGCCAGCAGTGAATCAGGATTCTACGAGCAGTACTTC

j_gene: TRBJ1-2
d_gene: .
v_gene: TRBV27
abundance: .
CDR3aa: CASSLETDGRGGYTF
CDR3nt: TGTGCCAGCAGTTTAGAGACGGACGGGCGGGGTGGCTACACCTTC

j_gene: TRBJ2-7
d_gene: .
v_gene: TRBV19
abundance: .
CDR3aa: CASTRGYEQYF
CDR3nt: TGTGCCAGTACCCGAGGGTACGAGCAGTACTTC

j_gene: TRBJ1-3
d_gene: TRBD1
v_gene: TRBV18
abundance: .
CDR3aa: CASSPPGQPHSGNTIYF
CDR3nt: TGTGCCAGCTCACCGCCGGGACAGCCCCACTCTGGAAACACCATATATTTT

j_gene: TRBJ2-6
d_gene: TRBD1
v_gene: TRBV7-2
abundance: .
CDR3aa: CASSFQDRVAGANVLTF
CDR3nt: TGTGCCAGCAGCTTCCAAGACAGGGTCGCTGGGGCCAACGTCCTGACTTTC

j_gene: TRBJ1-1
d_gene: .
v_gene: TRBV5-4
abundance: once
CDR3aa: CASSLQGIRVTEAFF
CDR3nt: TGTGCCAGCAGCTTGCAAGGAATCCGGGTAACTGAAGCTTTCTTT

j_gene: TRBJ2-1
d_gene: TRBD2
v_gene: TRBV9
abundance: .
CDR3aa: CASSVSSGTYNEQFF
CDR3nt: TGTGCCAGCAGCGTTAGTAGCGGGACTTACAATGAGCAGTTCTTC

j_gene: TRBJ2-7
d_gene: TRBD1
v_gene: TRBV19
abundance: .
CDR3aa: CASTPDRGLNEQYF
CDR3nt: TGTGCCAGTACCCCGGACAGGGGGCTAAACGAGCAGTACTTC

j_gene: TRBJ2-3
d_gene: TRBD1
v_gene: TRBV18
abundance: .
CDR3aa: CASSPATLQGALIDTQYF
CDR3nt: TGTGCCAGCTCACCTGCCACTTTACAGGGGGCTTTAATAGATACGCAGTATTTT

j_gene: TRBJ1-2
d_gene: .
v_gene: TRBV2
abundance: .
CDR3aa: CASSEGEVEGYTF
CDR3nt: TGTGCCAGCAGTGAAGGGGAGGTGGAGGGCTACACCTTC

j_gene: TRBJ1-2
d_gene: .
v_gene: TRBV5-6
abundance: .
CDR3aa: CASSPHRQNSPGYTF
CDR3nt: TGTGCCAGCAGCCCCCATCGACAGAACTCTCCCGGCTACACCTTC

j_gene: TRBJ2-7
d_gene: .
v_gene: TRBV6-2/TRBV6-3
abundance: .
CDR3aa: CASSYGRTYEQYF
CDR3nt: TGTGCCAGCAGTTATGGCAGAACCTACGAGCAGTACTTC

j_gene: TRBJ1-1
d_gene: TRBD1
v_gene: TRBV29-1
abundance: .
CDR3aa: CSARTGWVIGNTEAFF
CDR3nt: TGCAGCGCAAGGACAGGGTGGGTGATAGGGAACACTGAAGCTTTCTTT

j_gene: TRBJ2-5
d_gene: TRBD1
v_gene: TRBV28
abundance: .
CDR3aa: CASTRQGMGRETQYF
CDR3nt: TGTGCCAGCACTCGACAGGGCATGGGACGAGAGACCCAGTACTTC

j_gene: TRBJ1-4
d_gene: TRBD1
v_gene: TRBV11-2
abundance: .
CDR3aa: CASSPNMGTGNEKLFF
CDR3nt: TGTGCCAGCAGCCCTAACATGGGGACAGGGAATGAAAAACTGTTTTTT

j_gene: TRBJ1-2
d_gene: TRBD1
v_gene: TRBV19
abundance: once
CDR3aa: CASSIVQGANTNYGYTF
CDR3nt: TGTGCCAGTAGTATAGTACAGGGGGCCAATACCAACTATGGCTACACCTTC

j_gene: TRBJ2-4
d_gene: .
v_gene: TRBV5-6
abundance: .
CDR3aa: CASSLWGTGDIQYF
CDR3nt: TGTGCCAGCAGCTTGTGGGGGACTGGCGACATTCAGTACTTC

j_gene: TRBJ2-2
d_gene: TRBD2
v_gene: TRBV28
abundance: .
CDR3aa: CASSFSGSGNTGELFF
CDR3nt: TGTGCCAGCAGTTTCAGCGGGAGTGGTAACACCGGGGAGCTGTTTTTT

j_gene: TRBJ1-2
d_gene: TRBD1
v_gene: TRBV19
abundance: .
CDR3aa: CASSSTLGTGYGYTF
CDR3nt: TGTGCCAGTAGTTCAACGCTCGGGACAGGGTATGGCTACACCTTC

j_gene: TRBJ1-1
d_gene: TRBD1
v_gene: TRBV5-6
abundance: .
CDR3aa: CASSRDRGVVNTEAFF
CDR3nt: TGTGCCAGCAGCCGGGACAGGGGAGTTGTGAACACTGAAGCTTTCTTT

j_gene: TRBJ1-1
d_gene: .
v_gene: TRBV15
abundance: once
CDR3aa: CATSRDALRVTEAFF
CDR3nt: TGTGCCACCAGCAGAGATGCTCTGAGGGTCACTGAAGCTTTCTTT

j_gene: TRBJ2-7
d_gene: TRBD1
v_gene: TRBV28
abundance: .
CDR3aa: CASSVRTGGYEQYF
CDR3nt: TGTGCCAGCAGTGTGAGGACAGGGGGCTACGAGCAGTACTTC

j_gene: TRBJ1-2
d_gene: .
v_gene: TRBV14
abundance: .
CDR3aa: CASSQAGTLTNYGYTF
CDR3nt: TGTGCCAGCAGCCAAGCCGGGACACTTACTAACTATGGCTACACCTTC

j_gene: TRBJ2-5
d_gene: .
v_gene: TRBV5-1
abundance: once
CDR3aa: CASSSWGPPRETQYF
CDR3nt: TGCGCCAGCAGCTCCTGGGGGCCCCCCCGAGAGACCCAGTACTTC

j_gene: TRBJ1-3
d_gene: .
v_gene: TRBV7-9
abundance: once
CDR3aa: CASSLARKAILTGNTIYF
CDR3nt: TGTGCCAGCAGCTTAGCGCGGAAGGCGATCCTCACCGGAAACACCATATATTTT

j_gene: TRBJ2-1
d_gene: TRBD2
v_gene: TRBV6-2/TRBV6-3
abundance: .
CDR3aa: CASSDLTSGSHEQFF
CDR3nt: TGTGCCAGCAGTGATCTGACTAGCGGGAGCCATGAGCAGTTCTTC